This passage covers 21 T cell receptor beta chains from one sample sequenced in a study of human T cells and chemical hapten exposure (dated by TCRdb to the early 2020s). Library generation was performed with 5' RACE. Sequenced using an Illumina MiSeq. TCRdb itself trimmed the public reads at Q25 with fastp, ran MiXCR and retained productive beta chains. Under each unique CDR3 protein, matching rows form one entry showing the most common genes and DNA. For this sample the table gives about 140,000 distinct CDR3 sequences, of which roughly 4% were detected only once. Over 1.3% of the sample belongs to the ten largest clones. Total RNA was extracted from unfractionated whole blood collected in Tempus Blood RNA tubes. All receptors derive from a female donor in good health.

This clonotype was detected ten times or more. The chain employs TRBV6-1 and TRBJ2-3; D might be TRBD2 (5 bases). The CDR3 has 14 amino acids. CDR1 MNHNS and CDR2 SASEGT come from the germline V gene. Trimming removed 3 bases from V and 4 bases from J, with 11 bases in between. CDR3 sequence (DNA): TGTGCCAGCAGTGAGTCGCGGGTGTCAGATACGCAGTATTTT. Protein product: CASSESRVSDTQYF.

This clonotype has only a few counts. The gene calls are TRBV5-4 and TRBJ2-4; D is possibly TRBD2 (7 bases). Germline loops: CDR1 SGHNT, CDR2 YYREEE (reference sequence). This CDR3 has 13 amino acids. The ends were cut back, 6 bases at V and 8 bases at J, with 15 bases in the middle. The CDR3 coding sequence is TGTGCCAGCACCCCTCGCGGGGGCGACATTCAGTACTTC. It codes for CASTPRGGDIQYF.

This clonotype was detected many times. The V and J genes are TRBV3-1 and TRBJ2-3; D uncertain. V was clipped by 2 bases and J by 15 bases, with 15 bases between them. The CDR3 sequence is 12 residues long. Germline V gene sequence: CDR1 LGHDT, CDR2 YNNKEL (reference sequence). This chain's CDR3 is CASSQNLHRQYF. DNA of the CDR3: TGTGCCAGCAGCCAAAACCTACATCGTCAATATTTT.

This clonotype was counted ten times or more. The rearrangement links TRBV6-2 or TRBV6-3 to TRBJ2-3; 11 bases align to TRBD2. The length of the CDR3 is 14 residues. V was pared by 6 bases and J by 9 bases, with 8 bases of the junction left unmatched. Germline V CDR1 and CDR2: MNHEY, SVGEGT. CDR3 protein: CASSISGGATTQYF. The DNA for the CDR3 is TGTGCCAGCAGCATTAGCGGGGGGGCCACGACGCAGTATTTT.

This clonotype came up many times. This sequence joins TRBV6-2 or TRBV6-3 and TRBJ2-1; the D is unclear. The V end was cut by 4 bases, the J end by 3 bases, with 7 bases between. The germline V gene encodes CDR1 MNHEY and CDR2 SVGEGT. The CDR3 has 13 residues. Here the CDR3 DNA reads TGTGCCAGCAGTTCGAGGAACTACAATGAGCAGTTCTTC. It translates to CASSSRNYNEQFF.

J is TRBJ1-2 and V is TRBV20-1; 8 bases line up with TRBD1. This CDR3 contains 13 residues. Germline CDR1 reads DFQATT; CDR2 reads SNEGSKA (reference sequence). Trimming took 0 bases from V and 7 from J; bases not matched to a gene: 4. The CDR3 coding sequence is TGCAGTGCTAGAGATCGGACAGGGCGTGGCTACACCTTC. The encoded protein is CSARDRTGRGYTF.

This clonotype occurred many times. As DNA, the CDR3 is TGCAGTGCTAGATCGGGGGAAACCTACGAGCAGTACTTC. Translated: CSARSGETYEQYF. The V call is TRBV20-1, the J call TRBJ2-7; possibly TRBD2 for D (6 bases). Trimming cost V 2 bases and J 2 bases, with 10 bases left between them. Looked up from germline, CDR1 is DFQATT and CDR2 is SNEGSKA (reference sequence). This CDR3 contains 13 residues.

This clonotype was observed many times. The J gene is TRBJ1-1, the V gene TRBV27; D is unclear. Germline loops: CDR1 MNHEY, CDR2 SMNVEV (reference sequence). CDR3 length: 15 residues. With 8 bases removed from V and 9 bases from J, the gap between germline ends came to 25 bases. The CDR3 nucleotides read TGTGCCAGCGCCGCCCGTAGTGGCAGGTCTAGACAAGCTTTCTTT. It specifies CASAARSGRSRQAFF.

This clonotype was seen ten or more times. J is TRBJ1-1 and V is TRBV4-1; D is uncertain. The CDR3 is 16 amino acids. Germline CDR1 is MGHRA and CDR2 is YSYEKL. V lost 5 bases to trimming and J lost 0 bases, with 16 bases between them. CDR3 nucleotide sequence: TGCGCCAGCAGCGGAAACCTCAGGACCCTGAACACTGAAGCTTTCTTT. It encodes CASSGNLRTLNTEAFF.

This clonotype showed up many times. The gene calls are TRBV12-3 or TRBV12-4 and TRBJ2-3, with 12 positions matching TRBD2. Trimming took 7 bases from V and 4 from J; bases not matched to a gene: 6. CDR3 size: 15 residues. The DNA of the CDR3 is TGTGCCAGCATTCCTAGCGGGGGGGCCGCAGATACGCAGTATTTT. This codes for CASIPSGGAADTQYF.

In this sample, this clonotype turned up many times. This chain links TRBV19 with TRBJ2-7, with a possible D match to TRBD1 (5 bases). Germline CDR1 and CDR2: LNHDA and SQIVND (reference sequence). Trimming took off 5 bases at V and 1 base at J, with 15 bases between the two ends. There are 15 residues in the CDR3. The CDR3 region is CASSATDISSYEQYF. The CDR3 nucleotides read TGTGCCAGTAGTGCGACAGATATATCTTCCTACGAGCAGTACTTC.

The table lists this clonotype with a few counts. The chain links TRBV2 to TRBJ2-1; TRBD1 or TRBD2 may be the D gene (6 bases each). V lost 2 bases and J 15 bases, leaving 14 bases between the germline ends. CDR3 size: 12 residues. Germline-derived CDR1 and CDR2 are SNHLY and FYNNEI. This CDR3 reads CASSELIQGGFF. CDR3 coding DNA: TGTGCCAGCAGTGAATTAATACAGGGAGGGTTCTTC.

This clonotype was detected only a few times. Just one base apart from a much larger clone, this may be a read error. The V and J genes are TRBV5-1 and TRBJ1-1, with D perhaps matching TRBD1 (5 bases). The CDR3 covers 16 residues. From germline, CDR1 is SGHRS and CDR2 YFSETQ. V shed 1 base and J shed 1 base, with 14 bases lying between them. The CDR3 loop is CASSLNPPGWNTEAFF. The DNA of the CDR3 is TGCGCCAGCAGCTTGAACCCTCCAGGGTGGAACACTGAAGCTTTCTTT.

This clonotype was seen at least ten times. This sequence joins TRBV20-1 and TRBJ1-4; the D gene is possibly TRBD1 (5 bases). The CDR3 extends over 14 amino acids. V lost 3 bases to trimming and J lost 3 bases, with 11 bases between them. CDR1 and CDR2 (germline): DFQATT, SNEGSKA (reference sequence). CDR3 loop: CSASIGGANEKLFF. DNA of the CDR3: TGCAGTGCTAGTATCGGGGGAGCTAATGAAAAACTGTTTTTT.

This clonotype was recorded at least ten times. The rearrangement links TRBV2 to TRBJ2-3; D is tentatively TRBD1 or TRBD2 (5 bases each). The CDR3 totals 14 residues. V lost 8 bases and J lost 1, with 13 bases in between. Germline V gene sequence: CDR1 SNHLY, CDR2 FYNNEI. The chain's CDR3 is CASGGAVRTDTQYF. CDR3 sequence (DNA): TGTGCCAGCGGGGGAGCGGTCCGCACAGATACGCAGTATTTT.

The sample holds many counts of this clonotype. V gene TRBV9 combines with J gene TRBJ2-3; TRBD2 matches 9 bases. J was trimmed by 4 bases and V by 2 bases; bases with no gene match: 5. Germline V gene lookup returns CDR1 SGDLS and CDR2 YYNGEE. This CDR3 comprises 15 residues. In DNA, the CDR3 is TGTGCCAGCAGCGTGGGGCGGGAGGGACCAGATACGCAGTATTTT. Protein: CASSVGREGPDTQYF. Full variable domain (rest looked up from reference TRBV9 and TRBJ2-3): DSGVTQTPKHLITATGQRVTLRCSPRSGDLSVYWYQQSLDQGLQFLIQYYNGEERAKGNILERFSAQQFPDLHSELNLSSLELGDSALYFCASSVGREGPDTQYFGPGTRLTVL.

This clonotype was observed at least ten times. The chain links TRBV27 to TRBJ1-4; D gene ambiguous. The CDR3 has 14 amino acids. V lost 8 bases to trimming and J lost 6 bases, with 16 bases between them. Germline V gene data show CDR1 as MNHEY and CDR2 as SMNVEV (reference sequence). The DNA for the CDR3 is TGTGCCAGCGGCTGGGAGTCGTCAGATGAAAAACTGTTTTTT. This gives the protein CASGWESSDEKLFF.

A few counts support this clonotype. The genes are TRBV20-1 and TRBJ2-3; 16 bases are a match to TRBD2. CDR1 and CDR2 from the germline V gene are DFQATT and SNEGSKA (reference sequence). There are 18 residues in the CDR3. Germline trimming cut 0 bases from V and 2 bases from J; bases unmatched to any gene: 5. CDR3 DNA: TGCAGTGCTAGAGACGGGACTAGCGGGGGGGCCTTCACAGATACGCAGTATTTT. Translating gives CSARDGTSGGAFTDTQYF.

At least ten counts were recorded for this clonotype. CDR3 in DNA: TGCGCCAGCAGCTTGGATGGGGGGACTTCCAGGGGTGACGAGCAGTACTTC. Its protein product is CASSLDGGTSRGDEQYF. V is TRBV5-1 and J is TRBJ2-7, with D perhaps TRBD1 or TRBD2 (6 bases each). The CDR3 covers 17 residues. CDR1 and CDR2 from the germline V gene are SGHRS and YFSETQ. Trimming took off 0 bases at V and 5 bases at J, with 21 bases between the two ends.

This sequence joins TRBV7-2 and TRBJ2-5; D perhaps matches TRBD1 (6 bases). This CDR3 has 15 amino acids. Between the trimmed V and J ends, which lost 1 base and 4 bases, there was a span of 13 bases. From germline, CDR1 is SGHTA and CDR2 FQGNSA. The CDR3 bases are TGTGCCAGCAGCTTAGTTCCTGAGGGGGTAGAGACCCAGTACTTC. It codes for CASSLVPEGVETQYF.

This clonotype has a count of ten or more. The V call is TRBV10-3, the J call TRBJ2-1; D gene ambiguous. CDR1 and CDR2 from the germline V gene are ENHRY and SYGVKD. The CDR3 is 11 residues long. V lost 4 bases and J lost 6, with 4 bases in between. The DNA of the CDR3 is TGTGCCATCAGTGCAGGCAATGAGCAGTTCTTC. Protein product: CAISAGNEQFF.